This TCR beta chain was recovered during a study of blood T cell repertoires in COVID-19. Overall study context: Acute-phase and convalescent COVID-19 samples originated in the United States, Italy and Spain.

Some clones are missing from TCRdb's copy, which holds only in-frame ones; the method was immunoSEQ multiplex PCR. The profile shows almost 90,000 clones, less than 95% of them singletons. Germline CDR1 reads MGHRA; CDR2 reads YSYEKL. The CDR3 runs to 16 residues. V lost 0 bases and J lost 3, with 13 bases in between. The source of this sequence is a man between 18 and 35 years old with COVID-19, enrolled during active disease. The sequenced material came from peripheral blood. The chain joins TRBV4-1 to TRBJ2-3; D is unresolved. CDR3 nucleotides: TGCGCCAGCAGCCAAGATCTCCCTAGAACTACAGATACGCAGTATTTT. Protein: CASSQDLPRTTDTQYF.